The entry below describes one T cell receptor beta chain. Its specific antigen is unknown. Base quality data are lacking; no much larger clone is found one base away. This entry belongs to a study of CD8 T cells in seronegative destructive rheumatoid arthritis (dated by TCRdb to 2020 to 2022). With respect to the entire study: At the time of sampling, seven of the eight CND-RA patients were on biological drugs. The seropositive RA, seronegative RA and healthy control comparison cohorts were taken from a previously published TCRbeta dataset and were not newly sequenced. Researchers compared peripheral CD8+ TCRbeta repertoires from patients with CCP-negative destructive rheumatoid arthritis (CND-RA) against repertoires from newly diagnosed seropositive RA, seronegative RA and healthy controls. What the authors observed across the whole study: The study acknowledged the small size of the CND-RA cohort as a limitation. Because no diagnostic samples were available, the TCR repertoire differences may partly reflect poor disease control over the years rather than being present at onset. CND-RA patients appeared to carry a distinct set of enriched public clonotypes, which the authors read as support for a separate disease subset. No public clonotype enrichment survived Benjamini-Hochberg correction across the approximately 120,000 clonotypes tested. Once age was adjusted for, the CD8+ TCRbeta repertoires of CND-RA patients appeared less diverse and more clonal than the repertoires of other RA subtypes. Compared with controls and other RA subtypes, CND-RA repertoires contained more CMV-reactive and fewer influenza A-reactive CD8+ TCRbeta sequences.

The junction carries 19 bases between V and J, which are trimmed by 3 bases and 10 bases respectively. The germline V gene (reference sequence) supplies CDR1 SEHNR and CDR2 FQNEAQ. Including cysteine and phenylalanine, the CDR3 has 15 amino acids. Only the CDR3 part of the read is kept: 45 bases, read in frame from the first base. A negative result on the clinical CCP2 antibody test was shown by CND-RA patients, and progression of joint destruction was observed despite active therapy. Every CND-RA patient showed typical joint destruction in the wrists and ankles and had failed conventional anti-rheumatic therapy. Instead of being sampled at diagnosis, CND-RA patients were sampled after long disease histories, which in several cases spanned decades. Each patient provided about 54 millilitres of EDTA-anticoagulated peripheral blood. Ficoll-Paque PLUS density gradient separation was used to isolate peripheral blood mononuclear cells. AutoMACS magnetic bead positive selection was used to isolate CD8+ cells from fresh or cryopreserved PBMCs, and purity was verified by flow cytometry. Nucleospin Tissue or Tissue XS kits were used for genomic DNA extraction, and quantification was performed on a Qubit 2.0 fluorometer.

Genomic DNA from CD8+ cells was used for TCRbeta sequencing according to the manufacturer's instructions. A genomics technology centre in Finland performed the TCRbeta sequencing with the immunoSEQ assay. Processing in the source paper ran as follows. The clonotype tables produced by the immunoSEQ preprocessing pipeline were converted into VDJtools format, and any non-productive clonotypes were filtered out. Samples with fewer than 10,000 reads were excluded, the remaining samples were subsampled to 10,000 reads, and six of eight CND-RA samples were retained. Shannon-Wiener, Simpson and clonality indices were calculated with the VDJtools CalcDiversityStats function on data subsampled to 10,000 reads. Non-singleton TCRbeta clonotypes were hard-matched, with no mismatches allowed, against VDJdb to infer antigen specificity. Clusters with potentially shared antigen targets were formed by grouping CDR3 sequences that differed by one amino acid (Hamming distance 1). Group enrichment of public clonotypes was tested with one-sided Fisher's exact tests after groups were resampled to six samples, with the procedure repeated ten times. The table comes from immuneACCESS by way of TCRdb, which keeps in-frame sequences with V and J called. Part of the clones is missing from these tables; in studies checked, under half for an unresolved V gene and the rest for unknown reasons. The V and J calls and clone size come from that table; D and trimming were worked out from the DNA. The sample table records under 15,000 clones; about four fifths of these occur just once. The top ten hold around 28% of the sample.

The sequenced sample was CD8+ T cells from blood. The sequence came from a woman aged 30-55 years with seronegative destructive rheumatoid arthritis. The chain is assembled from TRBV7-9 and TRBJ1-5; TRBD1 is a possible D gene, resting on 5 matching bases. The CDR3 protein: CASSLDKSVSYPQHF. The sequence in DNA is TGTGCCAGCAGCTTGGACAAGTCGGTGAGCTATCCCCAGCATTTT.